The sequence of this T cell receptor beta chain was determined in a study of T-cell memory formation after mild COVID-19. V was shortened by 5 bases and J by 2 bases, with 10 bases between the two germline ends. The CDR3 has 15 residues. Points on this clonotype: Antigen: not known.

Regarding the study as a whole: Whether day 37 second-wave clones are SARS-CoV-2-specific was not confirmed. There was a balanced CD4/CD8 profile in clones contracting day 15 to 85, and later expanders leaned CD4+.

A single record per CDR3 protein comes from TCRdb applying MiXCR to the 5' RACE reads. The sample includes around 140,000 distinct CDR3 sequences, about 25% of them seen just once. This chain uses TRBV12-3 or TRBV12-4 with TRBJ2-6; D perhaps matches TRBD2 (5 bases). The sequence was collected from an adult woman who had mild COVID-19 (a few samples of this study predate the infection). Cell type and time point are not known. The material sequenced was PBMCs or a T cell subset sorted from them (not recorded which). CDR3 loop: CASSPDFAGANVLTF. The CDR3 nucleotides read TGTGCCAGCAGTCCGGACTTTGCTGGGGCCAACGTCCTGACTTTC.